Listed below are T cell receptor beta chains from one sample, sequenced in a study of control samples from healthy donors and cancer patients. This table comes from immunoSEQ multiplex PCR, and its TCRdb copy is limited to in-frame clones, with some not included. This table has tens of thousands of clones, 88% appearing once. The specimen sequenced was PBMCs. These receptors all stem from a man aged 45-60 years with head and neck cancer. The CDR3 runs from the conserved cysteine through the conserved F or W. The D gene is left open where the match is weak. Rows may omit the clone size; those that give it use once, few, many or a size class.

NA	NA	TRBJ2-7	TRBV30	CAWSGGSYEQYF	TGTGCCTGGAGTGGGGGGAGTTACGAGCAGTACTTC
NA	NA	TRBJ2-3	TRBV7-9	CASSLEGGWTDTQYF	TGTGCCAGCAGCTTAGAGGGGGGATGGACAGATACGCAGTATTTT
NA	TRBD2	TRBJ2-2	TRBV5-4	CASSRLAGGHTGELFF	TGTGCCAGCAGCAGATTAGCGGGGGGACACACCGGGGAGCTGTTTTTT
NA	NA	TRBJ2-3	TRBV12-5	CASGRGGPGTDTQYF	TGTGCTAGTGGCCGAGGGGGGCCGGGCACAGATACGCAGTATTTT
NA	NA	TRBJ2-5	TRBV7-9	CASSLEGMGEKTQYF	TGTGCCAGCAGCTTAGAGGGAATGGGCGAAAAGACCCAGTACTTC
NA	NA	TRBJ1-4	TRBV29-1	CSVGRGNNEKLFF	TGCAGCGTTGGACGGGGAAATAATGAAAAACTGTTTTTT
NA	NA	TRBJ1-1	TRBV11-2	CASSLVMGQPNTEAFF	TGTGCCAGCAGCTTAGTCATGGGACAACCGAACACTGAAGCTTTCTTT
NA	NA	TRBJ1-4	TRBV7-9	CASSFSNEEKLFF	TGTGCCAGCAGCTTTAGTAATGAGGAAAAACTGTTTTTT
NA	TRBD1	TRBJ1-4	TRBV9	CASSPGQGDEKLFF	TGTGCCAGCAGCCCGGGACAGGGGGATGAAAAACTGTTTTTT
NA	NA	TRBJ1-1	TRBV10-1	CASSLRTEGTEAFF	TGCGCCAGCAGCCTAAGGACAGAAGGTACTGAAGCTTTCTTT
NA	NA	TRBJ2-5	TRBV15	CATSRRGRGGETQYF	TGTGCCACCAGCAGACGAGGAAGGGGCGGGGAGACCCAGTACTTC
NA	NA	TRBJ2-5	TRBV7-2	CASSLEYRGGKETQYF	TGTGCCAGCAGCTTAGAGTATAGGGGCGGAAAAGAGACCCAGTACTTC
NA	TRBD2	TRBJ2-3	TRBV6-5	CASSSAGTSSITQYF	TGTGCCAGCAGTAGCGCCGGGACTAGCTCAATTACGCAGTATTTT
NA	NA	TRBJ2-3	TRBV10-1	CASLFRTDTQYF	TGCGCCAGTCTGTTCCGCACAGATACGCAGTATTTT
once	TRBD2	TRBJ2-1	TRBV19	CASSIVAGGFNEQFF	TGTGCCAGTAGTATAGTTGCGGGAGGGTTCAATGAGCAGTTCTTC